The following is a T cell receptor (beta chain) sequence with its context. This entry is derived from a study of blood T cell repertoires in COVID-19. CDR3 length: 14 amino acids. Per the germline V gene, CDR1 is MNHEY and CDR2 is SVGAGI. With V trimmed by 7 bases and J by 7 bases, 12 bases remained unmatched. TCRdb keeps only in-frame clones here, not all; method: immunoSEQ multiplex PCR. The sample contains 80,000 to 90,000 clones, roughly 87% of which appear only once. The origin of this receptor is a man aged 55 to 69 with acute or convalescent COVID-19. Sequencing was carried out using peripheral blood. The chain is built from TRBV6-5 and TRBJ1-2; 7 bases match TRBD1. CDR3 protein: CASNRDRSLSGYTF. In DNA, the CDR3 is TGTGCCAGCAATCGGGACAGATCTCTCTCTGGCTACACCTTC.